The subject of this entry is one TCR beta chain. This clonotype was recorded many times. No antigen is known for it. No per-base quality is available; no much larger clone lies one base away. The data stem from a study of response to subunit inactivated influenza vaccine listed by TCRdb under 2018. Some background on the complete study: To follow how T cells responded to a trivalent subunit inactivated influenza vaccine, the researchers relied on deep quantitative profiling of the T cell receptor repertoire. What the research found in general, with its limitations: It was suggested by the authors that each seasonal influenza vaccination may recruit only a limited number of new T cells.

V was cut back by 6 bases and J by 0 bases, leaving a gap of 9 bases between them. From cysteine to phenylalanine, the CDR3 is 13 amino acids long. Just the 39-base CDR3 DNA is kept, in frame starting at base 1. Taken from the germline V gene, the CDR1 and CDR2 loops are MNHNS and SASEGT. The library was built by means of RT-PCR. The sequencer listed for this sample is Illumina HiSeq 2500. Through fastp at Q25 and MiXCR, TCRdb rebuilt clones from the public reads, retaining in-frame beta chains. Rows with a matching CDR3 protein are joined into one entry that keeps the most common DNA and genes. The sample records over 650,000 distinct CDR3 sequences, about a fifth of which are singletons. The ten top clones hold roughly 10% of the sample.

Recombination connected TRBV6-1 to TRBJ2-7; the D gene is tentatively TRBD1 or TRBD2, each matching 5 bases. This receptor was identified in a man aged 50-60 years who received an inactivated influenza vaccine. Donor details come from another sample of the same person, matched by shared clones. The sample was PBMCs from blood, taken 5 days after vaccination. The CDR3 is CASRGTVSYEQYF. Read as DNA, the sequence is TGTGCCAGCAGGGGGACGGTCTCCTACGAGCAGTACTTC.